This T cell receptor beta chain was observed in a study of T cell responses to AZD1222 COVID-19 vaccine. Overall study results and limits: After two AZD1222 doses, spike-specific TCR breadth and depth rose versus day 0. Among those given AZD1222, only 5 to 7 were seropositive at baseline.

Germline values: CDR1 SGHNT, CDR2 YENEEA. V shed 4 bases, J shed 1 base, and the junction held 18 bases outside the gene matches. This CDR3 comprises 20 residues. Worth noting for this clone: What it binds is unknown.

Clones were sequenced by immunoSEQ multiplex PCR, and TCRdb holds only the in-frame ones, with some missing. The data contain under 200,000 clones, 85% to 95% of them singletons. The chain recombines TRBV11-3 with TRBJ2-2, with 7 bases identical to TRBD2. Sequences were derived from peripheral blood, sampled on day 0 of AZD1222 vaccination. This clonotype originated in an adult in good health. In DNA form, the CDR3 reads TGTGCCAGCAGCTCCCAAGCATTAGGGACTACCGCGTGGAACACCGGGGAGCTGTTTTTT. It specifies CASSSQALGTTAWNTGELFF.